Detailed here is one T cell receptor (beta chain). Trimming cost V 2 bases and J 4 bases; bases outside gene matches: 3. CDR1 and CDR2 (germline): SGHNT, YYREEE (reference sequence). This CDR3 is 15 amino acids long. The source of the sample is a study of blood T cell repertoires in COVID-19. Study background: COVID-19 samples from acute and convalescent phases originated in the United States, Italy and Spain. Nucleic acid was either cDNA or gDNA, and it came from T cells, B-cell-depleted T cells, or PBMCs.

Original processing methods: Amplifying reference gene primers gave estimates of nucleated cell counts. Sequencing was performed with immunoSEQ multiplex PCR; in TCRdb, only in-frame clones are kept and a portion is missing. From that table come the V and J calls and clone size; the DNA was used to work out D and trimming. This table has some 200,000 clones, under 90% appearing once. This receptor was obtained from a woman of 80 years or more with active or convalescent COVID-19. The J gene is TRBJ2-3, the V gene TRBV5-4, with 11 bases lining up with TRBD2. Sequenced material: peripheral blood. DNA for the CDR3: TGTGCCAGCAGCTTAACTAGCGGGGGACCAGATACGCAGTATTTT. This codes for CASSLTSGGPDTQYF.